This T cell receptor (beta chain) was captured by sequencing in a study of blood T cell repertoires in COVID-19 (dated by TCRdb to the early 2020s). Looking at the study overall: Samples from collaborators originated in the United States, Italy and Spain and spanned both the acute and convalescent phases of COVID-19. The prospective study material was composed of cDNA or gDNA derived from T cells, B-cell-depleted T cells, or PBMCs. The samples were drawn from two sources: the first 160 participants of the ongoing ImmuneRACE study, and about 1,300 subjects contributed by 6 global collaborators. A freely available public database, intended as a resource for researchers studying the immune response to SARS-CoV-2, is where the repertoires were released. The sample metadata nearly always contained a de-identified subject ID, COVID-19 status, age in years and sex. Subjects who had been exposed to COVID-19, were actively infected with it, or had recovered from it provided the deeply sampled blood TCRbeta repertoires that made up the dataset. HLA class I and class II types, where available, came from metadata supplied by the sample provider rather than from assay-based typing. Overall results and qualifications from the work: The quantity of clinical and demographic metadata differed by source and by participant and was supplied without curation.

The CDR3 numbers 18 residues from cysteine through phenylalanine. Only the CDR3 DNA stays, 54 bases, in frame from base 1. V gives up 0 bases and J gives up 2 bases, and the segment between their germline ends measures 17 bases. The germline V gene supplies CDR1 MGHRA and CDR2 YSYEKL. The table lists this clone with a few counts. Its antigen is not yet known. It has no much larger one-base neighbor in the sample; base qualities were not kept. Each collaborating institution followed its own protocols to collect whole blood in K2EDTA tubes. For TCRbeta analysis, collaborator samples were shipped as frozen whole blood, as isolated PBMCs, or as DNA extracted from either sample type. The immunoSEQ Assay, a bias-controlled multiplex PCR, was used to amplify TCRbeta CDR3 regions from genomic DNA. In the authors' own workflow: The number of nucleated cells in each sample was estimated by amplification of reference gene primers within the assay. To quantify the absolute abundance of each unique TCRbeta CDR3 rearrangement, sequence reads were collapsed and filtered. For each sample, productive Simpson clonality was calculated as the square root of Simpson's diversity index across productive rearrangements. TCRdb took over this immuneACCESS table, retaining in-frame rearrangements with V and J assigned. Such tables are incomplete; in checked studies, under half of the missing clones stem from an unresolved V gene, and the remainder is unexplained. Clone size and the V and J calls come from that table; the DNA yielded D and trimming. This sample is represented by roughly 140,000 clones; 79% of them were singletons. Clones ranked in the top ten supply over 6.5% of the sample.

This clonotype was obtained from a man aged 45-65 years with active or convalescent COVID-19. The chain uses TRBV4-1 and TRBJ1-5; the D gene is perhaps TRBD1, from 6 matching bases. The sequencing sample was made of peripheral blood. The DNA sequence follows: TGCGCCAGCAGCCAAGATTCGTTTCGGACAGCGGGCAATCAGCCCCAGCATTTT. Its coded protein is CASSQDSFRTAGNQPQHF.